A selection of T cell receptor beta chains follows, all from one sample in a study of blood T cell repertoires in COVID-19. Generated by immunoSEQ multiplex PCR, the TCRdb table keeps only in-frame clones and is missing some. The table includes some 87,000 clones, almost 95% detected once. The sequencing input was peripheral blood. The receptors stem from a woman aged 55-70 years with active COVID-19. The CDR3 runs from the conserved cysteine through the conserved F or W. Some rows mark clone size as missing; the rest say once, few, many or name a class of expanded clone.

clone size	V gene	J gene	CDR3 protein
-	TRBV28	TRBJ1-2	CASSLYAGNGYTF
-	TRBV15	TRBJ1-4	CATSRGTGEEKLFF
-	TRBV10-3	TRBJ2-5	CAISPGGATDETQYF
-	TRBV27	TRBJ2-7	CASSSGLAIYEQYF
-	TRBV28	TRBJ1-1	CASSLPQGKGNTEAFF
-	TRBV11-2	TRBJ1-6	CASSLVTANSPLHF
-	TRBV7-2	TRBJ2-5	CASSLGWGGGEWETQYF
few	TRBV19	TRBJ2-1	CASSGSSYNEQFF
-	TRBV4-1	TRBJ2-5	CASSQGDSQETQYF
-	TRBV5-1	TRBJ1-1	CASSRSTLQPTMNTEAFF
-	TRBV10-3	TRBJ1-3	CAISEGGRSGNTIYF
-	TRBV15	TRBJ2-3	CATSRVQGAKDTQYF
-	TRBV6-6	TRBJ2-7	CASSPQVRRSYEQYF
-	TRBV2	TRBJ2-7	CASSARTGMGEQYF
-	TRBV28	TRBJ2-7	CASSRGPPGEQYF
-	TRBV19	TRBJ2-3	CASSIRGTGLSTDTQYF
-	TRBV11-2	TRBJ2-1	CASSSRLSSYNEQFF
-	TRBV18	TRBJ2-3	CASSPSGADTQYF
-	TRBV4-1	TRBJ2-2	CASSRSPGQDTGELFF
-	TRBV7-9	TRBJ2-7	CASSPGTSYEQYF
once	TRBV6-6	TRBJ1-5	CASSNSQGSNQPQHF
-	TRBV3-1/TRBV3-2	TRBJ2-1	CASSQRSTEQFF
-	TRBV5-8	TRBJ2-2	CASSEGQYTGELFF
-	TRBV10-1	TRBJ2-1	CASSDSGSSYNEQFF
-	TRBV27	TRBJ2-7	CASRDTGDYEQYF
-	TRBV5-1	TRBJ2-3	CASSRADTTDTQYF
-	TRBV3-1/TRBV3-2	TRBJ2-2	CASRAGVLTGELFF